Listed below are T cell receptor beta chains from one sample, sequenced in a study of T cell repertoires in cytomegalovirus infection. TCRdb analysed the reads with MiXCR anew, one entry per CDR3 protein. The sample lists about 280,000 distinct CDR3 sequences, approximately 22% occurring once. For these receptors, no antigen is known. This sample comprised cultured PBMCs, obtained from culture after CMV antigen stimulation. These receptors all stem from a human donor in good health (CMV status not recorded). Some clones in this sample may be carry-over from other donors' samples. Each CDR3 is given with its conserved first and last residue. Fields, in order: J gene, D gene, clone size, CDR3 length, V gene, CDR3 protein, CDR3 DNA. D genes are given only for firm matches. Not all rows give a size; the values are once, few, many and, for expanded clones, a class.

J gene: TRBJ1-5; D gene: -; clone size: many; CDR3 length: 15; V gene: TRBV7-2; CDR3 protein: CASSAGTRERQPQHF; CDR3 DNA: TGTGCCAGCAGCGCAGGGACAAGAGAGAGACAGCCCCAGCATTTT
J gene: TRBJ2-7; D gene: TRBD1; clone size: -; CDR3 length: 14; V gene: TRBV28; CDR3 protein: CASRWGQGIYEQYF; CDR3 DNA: TGTGCCAGCAGATGGGGACAGGGTATCTACGAGCAGTACTTC
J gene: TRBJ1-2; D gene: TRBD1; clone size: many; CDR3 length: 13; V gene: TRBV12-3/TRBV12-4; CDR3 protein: CASSLNRGNGYTF; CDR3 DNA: TGTGCCAGCAGTTTAAACAGGGGCAATGGCTACACCTTC
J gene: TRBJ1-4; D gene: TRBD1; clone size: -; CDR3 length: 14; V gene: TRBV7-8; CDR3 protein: CASSRTGPNEKLFF; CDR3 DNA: TGTGCCAGCAGCCGGACAGGGCCTAATGAAAAACTGTTTTTT
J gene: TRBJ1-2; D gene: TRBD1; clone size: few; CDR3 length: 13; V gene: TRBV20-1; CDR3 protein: CSAGQGANYGYTF; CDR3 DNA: TGCAGTGCTGGACAGGGAGCTAACTATGGCTACACCTTC
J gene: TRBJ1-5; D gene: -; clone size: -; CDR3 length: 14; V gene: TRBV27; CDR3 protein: CASSLGGTYQPQHF; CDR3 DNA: TGTGCCAGCAGTTTAGGGGGGACCTATCAGCCCCAGCATTTT
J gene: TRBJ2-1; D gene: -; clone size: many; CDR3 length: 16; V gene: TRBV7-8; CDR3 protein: CASSFYGTSTYNEQFF; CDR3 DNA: TGTGCCAGCAGCTTCTACGGGACGTCTACCTACAATGAGCAGTTCTTC
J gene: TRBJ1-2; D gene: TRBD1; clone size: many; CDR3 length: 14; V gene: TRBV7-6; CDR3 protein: CASSAGQGNYGYTF; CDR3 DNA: TGTGCCAGCAGCGCGGGACAGGGTAACTATGGCTACACCTTC
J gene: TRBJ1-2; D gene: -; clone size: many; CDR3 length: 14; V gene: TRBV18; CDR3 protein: CASSPRDGNYGYTF; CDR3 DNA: TGTGCCAGCTCACCACGGGACGGAAACTATGGCTACACCTTC
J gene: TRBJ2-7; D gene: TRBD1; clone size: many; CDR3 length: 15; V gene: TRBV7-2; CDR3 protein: CASSPAGTEGYEQYF; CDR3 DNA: TGTGCCAGCAGCCCAGCCGGGACAGAGGGCTACGAGCAGTACTTC
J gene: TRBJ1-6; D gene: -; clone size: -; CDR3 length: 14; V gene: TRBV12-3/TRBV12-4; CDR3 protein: CASSPRRVNSPLHF; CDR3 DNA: TGTGCCAGCAGCCCTCGTCGCGTCAATTCACCCCTCCACTTT
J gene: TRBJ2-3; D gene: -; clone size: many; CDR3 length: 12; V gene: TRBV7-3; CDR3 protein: CASGRSTDTQYF; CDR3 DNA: TGTGCCAGCGGACGTAGCACAGATACGCAGTATTTT
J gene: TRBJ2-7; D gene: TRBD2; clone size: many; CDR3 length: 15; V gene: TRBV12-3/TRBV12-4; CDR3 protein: CASSIPWTSRNEQYF; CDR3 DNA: TGTGCCAGCAGCATTCCCTGGACTAGTCGAAACGAGCAGTACTTC
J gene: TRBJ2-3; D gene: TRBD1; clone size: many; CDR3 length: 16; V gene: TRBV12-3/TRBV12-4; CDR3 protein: CASRIRTGGGTDTQYF; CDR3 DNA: TGTGCCAGCAGGATTCGGACAGGGGGCGGGACAGATACGCAGTATTTT
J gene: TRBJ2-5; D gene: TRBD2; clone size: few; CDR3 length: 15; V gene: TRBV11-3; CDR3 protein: CASSSRTSGEETQYF; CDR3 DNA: TGTGCCAGCAGCTCACGGACTAGCGGAGAAGAGACCCAGTACTTC
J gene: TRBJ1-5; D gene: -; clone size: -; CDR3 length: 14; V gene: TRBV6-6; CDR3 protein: CASSYSGGFEPQHF; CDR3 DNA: TGTGCCAGCAGTTACTCAGGCGGCTTTGAGCCCCAGCATTTT
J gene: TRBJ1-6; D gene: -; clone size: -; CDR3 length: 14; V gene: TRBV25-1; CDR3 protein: CASTQGPYNSPLHF; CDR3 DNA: TGTGCCAGCACGCAGGGACCCTATAATTCACCCCTCCACTTT
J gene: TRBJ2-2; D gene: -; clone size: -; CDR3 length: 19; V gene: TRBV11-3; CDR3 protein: CASSLDRNRPTTSDRELFF; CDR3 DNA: TGTGCCAGCAGCTTAGATCGTAATCGGCCCACTACGTCGGACCGGGAGCTGTTTTTT
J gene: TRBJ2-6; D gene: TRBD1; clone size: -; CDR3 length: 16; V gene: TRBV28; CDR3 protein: CAILDRAFTGANVLTF; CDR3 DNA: TGTGCCATCCTGGACAGGGCGTTTACCGGGGCCAACGTCCTGACTTTC
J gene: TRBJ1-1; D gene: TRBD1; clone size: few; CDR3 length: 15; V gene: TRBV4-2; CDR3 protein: CASSRWTGDQTEAFF; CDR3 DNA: TGTGCCAGCAGCCGATGGACAGGGGACCAAACTGAAGCTTTCTTT
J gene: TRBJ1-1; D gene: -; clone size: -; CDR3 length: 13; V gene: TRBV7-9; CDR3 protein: CASSLVPGFEAFF; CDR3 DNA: TGTGCCAGCAGCTTAGTCCCAGGGTTTGAAGCTTTCTTT
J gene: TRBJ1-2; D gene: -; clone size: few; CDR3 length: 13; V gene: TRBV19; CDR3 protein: CASTLRSSYGYTF; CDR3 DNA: TGTGCCAGTACCCTGAGATCCTCTTATGGCTACACCTTC
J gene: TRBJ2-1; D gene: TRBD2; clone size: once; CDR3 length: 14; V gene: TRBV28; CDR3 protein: CASSSPGTNYEQFF; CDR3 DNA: TGTGCCAGCAGTTCCCCCGGGACTAATTATGAGCAGTTCTTC
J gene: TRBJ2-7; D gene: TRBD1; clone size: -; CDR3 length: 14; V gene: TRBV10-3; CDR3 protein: CAASRDRSSYEQYF; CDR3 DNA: TGTGCCGCGTCCCGGGACAGGTCGTCCTACGAGCAGTACTTC
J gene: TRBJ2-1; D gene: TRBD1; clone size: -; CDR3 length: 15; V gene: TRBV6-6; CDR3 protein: CASNTRGSGGNEQSF; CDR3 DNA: TGTGCCAGCAACACCCGGGGGTCAGGGGGCAATGAGCAGTCCTTC
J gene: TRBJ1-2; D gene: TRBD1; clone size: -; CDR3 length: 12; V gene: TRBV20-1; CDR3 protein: CSAEDRYYGYTF; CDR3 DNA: TGCAGTGCAGAGGACAGGTACTATGGCTACACCTTC
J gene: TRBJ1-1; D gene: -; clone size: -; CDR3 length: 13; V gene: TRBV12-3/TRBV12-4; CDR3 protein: CASSTEKNTEAFF; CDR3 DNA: TGTGCCAGCAGTACCGAGAAGAACACTGAAGCTTTCTTT
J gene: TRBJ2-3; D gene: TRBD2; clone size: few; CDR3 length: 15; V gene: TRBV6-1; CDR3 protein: CASRESGSPSDTQYF; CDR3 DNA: TGTGCCAGCAGAGAAAGCGGGAGCCCATCCGATACGCAGTATTTT
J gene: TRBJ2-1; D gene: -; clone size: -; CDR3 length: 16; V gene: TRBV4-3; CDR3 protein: CASSQSMSAGYNEQFF; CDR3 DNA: TGCGCCAGCAGCCAGAGTATGAGCGCGGGCTACAATGAGCAGTTCTTC
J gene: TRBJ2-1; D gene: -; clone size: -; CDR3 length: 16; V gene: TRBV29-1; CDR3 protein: CSVEWASQGPLGEQFF; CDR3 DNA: TGCAGCGTTGAATGGGCCAGTCAAGGCCCTTTGGGTGAGCAGTTCTTC
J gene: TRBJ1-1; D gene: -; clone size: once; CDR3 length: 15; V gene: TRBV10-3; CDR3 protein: CAISERAEANTEAFF; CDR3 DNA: TGTGCCATCAGTGAGCGGGCCGAGGCGAACACTGAAGCTTTCTTT
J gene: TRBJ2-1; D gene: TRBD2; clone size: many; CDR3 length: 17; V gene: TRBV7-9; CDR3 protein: CASSLANGGSPYNEQFF; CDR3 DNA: TGTGCCAGCAGCTTAGCGAACGGCGGGAGCCCCTACAATGAGCAGTTCTTC
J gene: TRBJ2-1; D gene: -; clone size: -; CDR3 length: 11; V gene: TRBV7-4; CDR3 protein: CASSPEIRQFF; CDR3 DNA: TGTGCCAGCAGCCCAGAGATAAGGCAGTTCTTC